One and the same sample provided the 16 T cell receptor beta chains below, sequenced in a study of cytomegalovirus exposure and HLA in healthy donors. PCR used 60 Vbeta primers and 13 Jbeta primers. Sequencing was performed with immunoSEQ multiplex PCR; in TCRdb, only in-frame clones are kept and a portion is missing. In total, the table holds 25,000 to 40,000 clones. The material sequenced was PBMCs. The receptors come from a female donor in good health and CMV-seronegative.

J is TRBJ2-3 and V is TRBV6-4, with 10 bases matching TRBD1. The length of the CDR3 is 15 residues. Looked up from germline, CDR1 is MRHNA and CDR2 is SNTAGT. With V trimmed by 4 bases and J by 1 base, 2 bases remained unmatched. The CDR3 region is CASSGGTGGTDTQYF. The CDR3 DNA sequence: TGTGCCAGCAGTGGCGGGACAGGGGGCACAGATACGCAGTATTTT.

The chain joins TRBV29-1 to TRBJ2-1; 7 bases are a match to TRBD2. Per the germline V gene, CDR1 is SQVTM and CDR2 is ANQGSEA. This CDR3 is built from 15 residues. J gave up 4 bases and V 4 bases, and 10 bases lay outside the gene matches. CDR3 nucleotide sequence: TGCAGCGTTGCCCCCGGGCTAGCGGCATACAATGAGCAGTTCTTC. It codes for CSVAPGLAAYNEQFF.

The chain has TRBV7-9 and TRBJ2-6; D unresolved. The CDR3 is 16 residues long. Trimming pared 5 bases from V and 1 base from J, leaving 12 bases between. Per germline, CDR1 SEHNR and CDR2 FQNEAQ (reference sequence). Written as DNA, the CDR3 is TGTGCCAGCAGCCTCGAGGTATCTTCTGGGGCCAACGTCCTGACTTTC. It codes for CASSLEVSSGANVLTF.

The CDR3 DNA reads TGTGCCAGCAGGGAGATGGGGGGAGGCGGCCAGCCCCAGCATTTT. Its protein is CASREMGGGGQPQHF. The rearrangement joins TRBV5-8 to TRBJ1-5, with D perhaps TRBD1 (5 bases). Per the germline V gene, CDR1 is SGHTS and CDR2 is YDEGEE. The CDR3 is 15 residues long. V lost 5 bases and J 7 bases, leaving 19 bases between the germline ends. Combining the CDR3 with reference TRBV5-8 and TRBJ1-5 gives the whole variable domain EAGVTQSPTHLIKTRGQQATLRCSPISGHTSVYWYQQALGLGLQFLLWYDEGEERNRGNFPPRFSGRQFPNYSSELNVNALELEDSALYLCASREMGGGGQPQHFGDGTRLSIL.

The chain joins TRBV5-1 to TRBJ2-5, with 9 bases matching TRBD2. V dropped 1 base and J dropped 1; count of bases not matched to a gene: 5. From germline, CDR1 is SGHRS and CDR2 YFSETQ. CDR3 size: 16 residues. The CDR3, as DNA: TGCGCCAGCAGCTTGACTGCGGGGGGGCTCCAAGAGACCCAGTACTTC. This translates into CASSLTAGGLQETQYF.

This chain connects TRBV7-9 to TRBJ1-3; TRBD1 matches 8 bases. CDR3 length: 15 amino acids. The germline V gene encodes CDR1 SEHNR and CDR2 FQNEAQ (reference sequence). With 4 bases clipped from V and 0 bases from J, the junction kept 2 bases outside the gene matches. CDR3 protein: CASSSGQVSGNTIYF. CDR3 bases: TGTGCCAGCAGCTCGGGACAGGTCTCTGGAAACACCATATATTTT.

The V gene is TRBV5-1, the J gene TRBJ1-2; 8 bases align to TRBD1. The V gene end was trimmed by 3 bases and the J gene end by 6 bases; junction bases not matched to a gene: 10. Germline lookup yields CDR1 SGHRS and CDR2 YFSETQ. The CDR3 is 15 amino acids. The CDR3 DNA follows: TGCGCCAGCAGCTCAACCGGACAGGGCGGAGATGGCTACACCTTC. Encoded protein: CASSSTGQGGDGYTF.

The V gene is TRBV4-1, the J gene TRBJ2-3; 9 nucleotides match TRBD2. The CDR3 totals 16 residues. Germline loops: CDR1 MGHRA, CDR2 YSYEKL. With V trimmed by 3 bases and J by 2 bases, 6 bases remained unmatched. Here the CDR3 reads CASSHGTSSPTDTQYF. The CDR3 DNA follows: TGCGCCAGCAGCCACGGGACTAGCTCGCCCACAGATACGCAGTATTTT.

The chain uses TRBV7-2 and TRBJ1-6; TRBD1 agrees at 9 bases. With 4 bases clipped from V and 10 bases from J, the junction kept 5 bases outside the gene matches. CDR1 is SGHTA and CDR2 is FQGNSA in the germline V gene. The CDR3 length is 14 residues. This chain's CDR3 is CASSYPDRGSPLHF. The CDR3 DNA is TGTGCCAGCAGCTATCCGGACAGGGGCTCACCCCTCCACTTT.

The chain has TRBV10-2 and TRBJ2-7; TRBD1 agrees at 12 bases. This CDR3 is built from 14 residues. V was clipped by 6 bases and J by 5 bases; unmatched bases: 5. Germline lookup yields CDR1 WSHSY and CDR2 SAAADI. The CDR3 spells CASRAGQGADEQYF. The CDR3 DNA is TGCGCCAGCAGGGCGGGACAGGGGGCTGACGAGCAGTACTTC.

V usage is TRBV4-1 and J usage is TRBJ1-4; D not certain. With 3 bases removed from V and 2 bases from J, the gap between germline ends came to 7 bases. This CDR3 is built from 14 residues. Per the germline V gene, CDR1 is MGHRA and CDR2 is YSYEKL. For the CDR3, the DNA is TGCGCCAGCAGCCAGATGGAGACTAATGAAAAACTGTTTTTT. Protein: CASSQMETNEKLFF.

The V gene is TRBV6-5, the J gene TRBJ2-7, with 8 bases lining up with TRBD1. The germline V gene has CDR1 MNHEY and CDR2 SVGAGI. The CDR3 sequence is 14 residues long. J lost 3 bases, V lost 8 bases, and 9 bases had no gene match. CDR3 protein: CASRRRQGHYEQYF. CDR3 DNA sequence: TGTGCCAGCCGCCGGCGACAGGGGCACTACGAGCAGTACTTC.

CDR3 region: CASSFTGLNQPQHF. CDR3 DNA: TGTGCCAGCAGCTTCACAGGGCTCAATCAGCCCCAGCATTTT. V and J are TRBV7-2 and TRBJ1-5; weak D call: TRBD1 (6 bases). The length of the CDR3 is 14 residues. The germline V gene has CDR1 SGHTA and CDR2 FQGNSA. V was pared by 3 bases and J by 3 bases, with 9 bases between.

The genes are TRBV12-5 and TRBJ2-7; perhaps TRBD1 as D (6 bases). From germline, CDR1 is LGHNT and CDR2 FRNRAP. V was clipped by 1 base and J by 7 bases, with 8 bases between them. The CDR3 sequence is 12 residues long. In nucleotides, the CDR3 is TGTGCTAGTGGTTTGGACGACAGGGAGCAGTACTTC. This translates into CASGLDDREQYF. The whole variable domain, remainder taken from reference TRBV12-5 and TRBJ2-7, is DARVTQTPRHKVTEMGQEVTMRCQPILGHNTVFWYRQTMMQGLELLAYFRNRAPLDDSGMPKDRFSAEMPDATLATLKIQPSEPRDSAVYFCASGLDDREQYFGPGTRLTVT.

As DNA, the CDR3 is TGTGCCATCAGTCACGGACAGGGGGCGGACAATGAGCAGTTCTTC. Amino acids: CAISHGQGADNEQFF. The chain couples TRBV10-3 to TRBJ2-1, with 11 bases lining up with TRBD1. CDR3 length equals 15 residues. Germline V gene sequence: CDR1 ENHRY, CDR2 SYGVKD. J lost 5 bases, V lost 5 bases, and 5 bases had no gene match.

The rearrangement joins TRBV5-4 to TRBJ1-6; 9 bases are shared with TRBD1. The CDR3 totals 16 residues. Per the germline V gene, CDR1 is SGHNT and CDR2 is YYREEE (reference sequence). The junction had 6 bases not matched to a gene; V was cut back by 0 bases and J by 8 bases. Here the CDR3 DNA reads TGTGCCAGCAGCTTGGAGGGACAGGGCTGGGATTCACCCCTCCACTTT. The encoded protein is CASSLEGQGWDSPLHF.